This T cell receptor (beta chain) derives from a study of identical twins. The CDR3 has 13 amino acids. Trimming removed 6 bases at V and 1 base at J, with 7 bases between. TCRdb reanalysed the 5' RACE reads using MiXCR and keeps one entry per CDR3 protein. The data show approximately 260,000 distinct CDR3 sequences, around 15% seen once. The receptor was derived from a woman between 18 and 29 years old in good health. The chain joins TRBV12-3 or TRBV12-4 to TRBJ2-1; D unclear. Sequenced input: memory (CD45RO+) T cells sorted from blood. In DNA form, the CDR3 reads TGTGCCAGCAGGCCGGAGTCCTACAATGAGCAGTTCTTC. Translation: CASRPESYNEQFF.